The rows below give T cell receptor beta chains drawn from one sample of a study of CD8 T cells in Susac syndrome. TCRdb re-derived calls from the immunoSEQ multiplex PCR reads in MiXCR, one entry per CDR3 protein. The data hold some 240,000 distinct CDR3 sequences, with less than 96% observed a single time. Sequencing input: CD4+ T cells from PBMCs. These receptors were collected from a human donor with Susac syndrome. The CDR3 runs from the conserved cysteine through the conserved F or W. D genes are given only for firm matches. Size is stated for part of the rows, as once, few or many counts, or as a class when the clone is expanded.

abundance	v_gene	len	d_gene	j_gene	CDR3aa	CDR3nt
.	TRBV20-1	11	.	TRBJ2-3	CSAISPDTQYF	TGCAGTGCTATATCACCAGATACGCAGTATTTT
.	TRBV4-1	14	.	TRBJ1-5	CASSVYQGNQPQHF	TGCGCCAGCAGCGTTTACCAGGGCAATCAGCCCCAGCATTTT
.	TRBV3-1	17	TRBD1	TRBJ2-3	CASSQGFGTGSPDTQYF	TGTGCCAGCAGCCAAGGATTTGGGACAGGGAGCCCAGATACGCAGTATTTT
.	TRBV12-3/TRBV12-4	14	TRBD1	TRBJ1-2	CASSWTGDNYGYTF	TGTGCCAGCAGTTGGACAGGCGATAACTATGGCTACACCTTC
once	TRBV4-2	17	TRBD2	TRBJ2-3	CASSQDRRTRETDTQYF	TGTGCCAGCAGCCAAGATCGTCGGACTAGGGAGACAGATACGCAGTATTTT
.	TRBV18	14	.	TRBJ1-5	CASSPDRRDQPQHF	TGTGCCAGCTCACCCGACAGGAGAGATCAGCCCCAGCATTTT
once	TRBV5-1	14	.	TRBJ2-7	CASSLAPKSYEQYF	TGCGCCAGCAGCTTGGCCCCCAAGTCCTACGAGCAGTACTTC
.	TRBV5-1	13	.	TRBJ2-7	CASSYQQRYEQYF	TGCGCCAGCAGCTACCAACAGCGATACGAGCAGTACTTC
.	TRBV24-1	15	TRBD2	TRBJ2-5	CATSDYGLAGETQYF	TGTGCCACCAGTGACTACGGACTAGCGGGAGAGACCCAGTACTTC
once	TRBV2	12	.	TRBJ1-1	CASIQGYTEAFF	TGTGCCAGTATTCAGGGGTACACTGAAGCTTTCTTT
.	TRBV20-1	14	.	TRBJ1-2	CSAYYILGRNGYTF	TGCAGTGCTTATTATATTCTTGGGAGAAATGGCTACACCTTC
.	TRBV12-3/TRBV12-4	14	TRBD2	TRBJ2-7	CASRDGRSSYEQYF	TGTGCCAGCAGGGACGGGAGGAGCTCCTACGAGCAGTACTTC
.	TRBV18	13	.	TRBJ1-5	CASSPDDNQPQHF	TGTGCCAGCTCACCCGACGATAATCAGCCCCAGCATTTT
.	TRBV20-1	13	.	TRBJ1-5	CSAAPNGNQPQHF	TGCAGTGCTGCCCCCAACGGCAATCAGCCCCAGCATTTT
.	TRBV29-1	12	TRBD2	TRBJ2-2	CSGSRGAGELFF	TGCAGCGGGTCTCGGGGGGCCGGGGAGCTGTTTTTT
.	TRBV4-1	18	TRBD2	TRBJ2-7	CASSPWGTSGRSTYEQYF	TGCGCCAGCAGCCCCTGGGGCACTAGCGGGAGGTCAACCTACGAGCAGTACTTC
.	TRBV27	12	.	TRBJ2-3	CASRLGRHTQYF	TGTGCCAGCAGGTTAGGGAGGCATACGCAGTATTTT
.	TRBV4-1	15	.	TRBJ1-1	CASSHPGTPNTEAFF	TGCGCCAGCAGCCATCCCGGGACACCCAACACTGAAGCTTTCTTT
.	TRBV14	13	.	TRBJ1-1	CASSPHQGTEAFF	TGTGCCAGCAGCCCCCACCAGGGGACTGAAGCTTTCTTT
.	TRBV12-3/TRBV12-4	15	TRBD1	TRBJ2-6	CASSHDRVGANVLTF	TGTGCCAGCAGCCACGACAGGGTCGGGGCCAACGTCCTGACTTTC
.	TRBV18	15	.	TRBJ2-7	CASSPASDTTYEQYF	TGTGCCAGCTCACCGGCCAGCGATACCACCTACGAGCAGTACTTC
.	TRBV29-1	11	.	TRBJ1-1	CSVVRGPEAFF	TGCAGCGTTGTCAGGGGTCCTGAAGCTTTCTTT
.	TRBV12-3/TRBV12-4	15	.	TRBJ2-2	CASIPGRENTGELFF	TGTGCCAGCATCCCGGGACGGGAGAACACCGGGGAGCTGTTTTTT
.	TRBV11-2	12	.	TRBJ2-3	CAERTSTDTQYF	TGTGCCGAAAGGACTAGCACAGATACGCAGTATTTT
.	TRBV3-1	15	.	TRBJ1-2	CASSQEPAGTGVYTF	TGTGCCAGCAGCCAAGAACCAGCCGGGACCGGGGTCTACACCTTC
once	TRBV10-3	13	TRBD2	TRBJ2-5	CAISLAGGETQYF	TGTGCCATCAGTCTAGCGGGTGGGGAGACCCAGTACTTC
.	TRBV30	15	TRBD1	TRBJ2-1	CAWSTRGQVQREQFF	TGTGCCTGGAGCACTCGGGGACAGGTTCAACGTGAGCAGTTCTTC
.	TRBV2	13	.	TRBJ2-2	CASSGTPAGELFF	TGTGCCAGCAGTGGGACCCCCGCCGGGGAGCTGTTTTTT
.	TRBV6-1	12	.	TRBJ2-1	CASSYSLNEQFF	TGTGCCAGCAGTTATAGTCTTAATGAGCAGTTCTTC
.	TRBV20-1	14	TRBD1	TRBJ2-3	CSASDRGVTDTQYF	TGCAGTGCTAGTGACAGGGGGGTCACAGATACGCAGTATTTT
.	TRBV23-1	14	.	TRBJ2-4	CASTPRGGKNIQYF	TGCGCCAGCACCCCAAGAGGGGGGAAAAACATTCAGTACTTC
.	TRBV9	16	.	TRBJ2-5	CASSAFRRPHQGDQYF	TGTGCCAGCAGCGCCTTCCGAAGGCCACACCAAGGGGACCAGTACTTC
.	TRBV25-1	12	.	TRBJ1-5	CASSEYNQPQHF	TGTGCCAGCAGTGAATACAATCAGCCCCAGCATTTT
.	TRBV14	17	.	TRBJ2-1	CASSQSSGTVFADEQFF	TGTGCCAGCAGCCAGTCGTCCGGGACCGTATTTGCGGATGAGCAGTTCTTC
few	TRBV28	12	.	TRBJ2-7	CASSLVGTEQYF	TGTGCCAGCAGTTTGGTTGGGACCGAGCAGTACTTC
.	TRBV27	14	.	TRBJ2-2	CASGGRESGGELFF	TGTGCCAGCGGGGGGCGGGAGTCGGGCGGGGAGCTGTTTTTT
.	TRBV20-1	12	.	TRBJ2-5	CSAGPRQETQYF	TGCAGTGCTGGGCCACGTCAAGAGACCCAGTACTTC
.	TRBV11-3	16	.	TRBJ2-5	CASSTWIAVTSETQYF	TGTGCCAGCAGCACCTGGATAGCGGTAACTTCGGAGACCCAGTACTTC
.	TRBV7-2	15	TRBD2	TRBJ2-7	CASSLTSGRAYEQYF	TGTGCCAGCAGCTTAACTAGCGGGAGGGCCTACGAGCAGTACTTC
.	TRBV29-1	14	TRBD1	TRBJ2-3	CSVVGTEGSDTQYF	TGCAGCGTTGTAGGGACAGAGGGATCAGATACGCAGTATTTT
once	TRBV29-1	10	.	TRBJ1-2	CSAEPYGYTF	TGCAGCGCCGAGCCTTATGGCTACACCTTC
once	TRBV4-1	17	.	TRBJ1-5	CASSQDAHRGQNQPQHF	TGCGCCAGCAGCCAAGATGCCCACCGCGGACAAAATCAGCCCCAGCATTTT
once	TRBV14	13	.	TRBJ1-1	CASSITGMTEAFF	TGTGCCAGCAGCATAACAGGGATGACTGAAGCTTTCTTT
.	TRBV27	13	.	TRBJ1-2	CASSLQDRKGYTF	TGTGCCAGCAGTTTACAGGACAGAAAAGGCTACACCTTC
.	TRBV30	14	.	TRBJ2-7	CAWNTGSSSYEQYF	TGTGCCTGGAATACAGGGTCCAGCTCCTACGAGCAGTACTTC
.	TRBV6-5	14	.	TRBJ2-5	CASSWGGYQETQYF	TGTGCCAGCAGTTGGGGCGGGTACCAAGAGACCCAGTACTTC
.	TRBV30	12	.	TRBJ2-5	CAWNPQQETQYF	TGTGCCTGGAATCCGCAACAAGAGACCCAGTACTTC
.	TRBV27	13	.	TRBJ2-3	CASKGRTPDTQYF	TGTGCCAGCAAAGGCAGAACACCAGATACGCAGTATTTT
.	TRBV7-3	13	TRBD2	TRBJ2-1	CASSFGREREQFF	TGTGCCAGCAGCTTTGGGCGGGAGAGGGAGCAGTTCTTC
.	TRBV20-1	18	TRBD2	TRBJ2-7	CSARDGRTSGISSYEQYF	TGCAGTGCTAGAGATGGGAGGACTAGCGGGATCAGTTCCTACGAGCAGTACTTC
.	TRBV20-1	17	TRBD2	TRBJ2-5	CSASVPAGLAEEETQYF	TGCAGTGCTAGCGTACCTGCGGGACTAGCGGAGGAAGAGACCCAGTACTTC
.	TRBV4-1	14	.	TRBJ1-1	CASSHQGRDTEAFF	TGCGCCAGCAGCCACCAGGGGAGGGACACTGAAGCTTTCTTT
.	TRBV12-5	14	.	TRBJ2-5	CASGLPGWQETQYF	TGTGCTAGTGGTTTGCCGGGTTGGCAAGAGACCCAGTACTTC